Listed below are T cell receptor beta chains from one sample, sequenced in a study. Each CDR3 protein gets one entry after TCRdb re-called the multiplex PCR reads with MiXCR. Of 450 to 550 distinct CDR3 sequences in the sample, less than 7% were seen once. Sequencing input: tumor-infiltrating Tregs sorted from the breast tumor. These receptors originate from a female donor with breast cancer. The CDR3 runs from the conserved cysteine through the conserved F or W. Fields, in order: J gene, D gene, clone size, V gene, CDR3 DNA, CDR3 protein. D genes are given only for firm matches. Size values are once, few and many counts, or a class for expanded clones, and some rows have none.

j_gene: TRBJ1-2; d_gene: -; abundance: medium-sized; v_gene: TRBV12-3/TRBV12-4; CDR3nt: TGTGCCAGCAGTCCCGGTTTAAGGGGCTACACCTTC; CDR3aa: CASSPGLRGYTF
j_gene: TRBJ1-2; d_gene: TRBD1; abundance: medium-sized; v_gene: TRBV12-3/TRBV12-4; CDR3nt: TGTGCCAGCAGTCCCCGAGGACAGGGGCGTCCCGGCGATGGCTACACCTTC; CDR3aa: CASSPRGQGRPGDGYTF
j_gene: TRBJ1-2; d_gene: -; abundance: medium-sized; v_gene: TRBV12-5; CDR3nt: TGTGCTAGTGGGGAAGGGGTGACCTATGGCTACACCTTC; CDR3aa: CASGEGVTYGYTF
j_gene: TRBJ1-2; d_gene: TRBD1; abundance: medium-sized; v_gene: TRBV12-3/TRBV12-4; CDR3nt: TGTGCCAGCAGTTCCGGGACAGGTCGTGGCTACACCTTC; CDR3aa: CASSSGTGRGYTF
j_gene: TRBJ1-2; d_gene: -; abundance: few; v_gene: TRBV12-3/TRBV12-4; CDR3nt: TGTGCCAGCAGATTCGAGGGGCCCCTCGCAACAGCCTTC; CDR3aa: CASRFEGPLATAF
j_gene: TRBJ1-2; d_gene: -; abundance: -; v_gene: TRBV12-3/TRBV12-4; CDR3nt: TGTGCCAGCAGTTCGTCACAGGCCTATGGCTACACCTTC; CDR3aa: CASSSSQAYGYTF
j_gene: TRBJ1-2; d_gene: TRBD1; abundance: medium-sized; v_gene: TRBV12-3/TRBV12-4; CDR3nt: TGTGCCAGCCTTCCCGGACAGGGGTATGGCTACACCTTC; CDR3aa: CASLPGQGYGYTF
j_gene: TRBJ1-2; d_gene: -; abundance: many; v_gene: TRBV12-3/TRBV12-4; CDR3nt: TGTGCCAGCAGCCCATTTGAGGGAATTCCTGGCTACACCTTC; CDR3aa: CASSPFEGIPGYTF
j_gene: TRBJ1-2; d_gene: -; abundance: few; v_gene: TRBV12-3/TRBV12-4; CDR3nt: TGTGCCAGCAGTTCACAGTATGGCTACACCTTC; CDR3aa: CASSSQYGYTF
j_gene: TRBJ1-2; d_gene: TRBD1; abundance: many; v_gene: TRBV12-3/TRBV12-4; CDR3nt: TGTGCCACCATGGAATGGTCCGGGACAGCCTATGGCTACACCTTC; CDR3aa: CATMEWSGTAYGYTF
j_gene: TRBJ1-2; d_gene: -; abundance: medium-sized; v_gene: TRBV12-3/TRBV12-4; CDR3nt: TGTGCCAGCAGTTTTGAAGGAGTGGGCGGCTACACCTTC; CDR3aa: CASSFEGVGGYTF
j_gene: TRBJ1-2; d_gene: -; abundance: medium-sized; v_gene: TRBV12-3/TRBV12-4; CDR3nt: TGTGCCAGCCTGCCCTCTCTCAGGGGAGAAGGTGGCTACACCTTC; CDR3aa: CASLPSLRGEGGYTF
j_gene: TRBJ1-2; d_gene: TRBD1; abundance: large; v_gene: TRBV12-3/TRBV12-4; CDR3nt: TGTGCCAGCAGTCCCGGACAGGGCTCCTATGGCTACACCTTC; CDR3aa: CASSPGQGSYGYTF
j_gene: TRBJ1-2; d_gene: -; abundance: medium-sized; v_gene: TRBV12-3/TRBV12-4; CDR3nt: TGTGCCAGCAGTTTAAGACAGCAATTGGTCTATGGCTACACCTTC; CDR3aa: CASSLRQQLVYGYTF
j_gene: TRBJ1-2; d_gene: TRBD1; abundance: medium-sized; v_gene: TRBV12-3/TRBV12-4; CDR3nt: TGTGCCAGCAGTGGCAACAGGGGTCGGTTCTACACCTTC; CDR3aa: CASSGNRGRFYTF
j_gene: TRBJ1-2; d_gene: -; abundance: many; v_gene: TRBV12-3/TRBV12-4; CDR3nt: TGTGCCAGCAGCATGGACGGAAACTATGGCTACACCTTC; CDR3aa: CASSMDGNYGYTF
j_gene: TRBJ1-2; d_gene: TRBD1; abundance: many; v_gene: TRBV12-3/TRBV12-4; CDR3nt: TGTGCCAGCAGTCCGGACAGGGGCTATGGCTACACCTTC; CDR3aa: CASSPDRGYGYTF
j_gene: TRBJ1-2; d_gene: -; abundance: many; v_gene: TRBV12-3/TRBV12-4; CDR3nt: TGTGCCAGCAGTTCCCGGACGGGCTACACCTTC; CDR3aa: CASSSRTGYTF
j_gene: TRBJ1-2; d_gene: -; abundance: many; v_gene: TRBV12-3/TRBV12-4; CDR3nt: TGTGCCAGCACTCACGGGCTCCGGGATGGCTACACCTTC; CDR3aa: CASTHGLRDGYTF
j_gene: TRBJ1-2; d_gene: -; abundance: many; v_gene: TRBV12-3/TRBV12-4; CDR3nt: TGTGCCAGCAGTTTGAGGGGCTACACCTTC; CDR3aa: CASSLRGYTF
j_gene: TRBJ1-2; d_gene: -; abundance: medium-sized; v_gene: TRBV12-3/TRBV12-4; CDR3nt: TGTGCCAGCAGTTTAGCGCGAGGAGGAGGCTACACCTTC; CDR3aa: CASSLARGGGYTF
j_gene: TRBJ1-2; d_gene: TRBD1; abundance: many; v_gene: TRBV12-3/TRBV12-4; CDR3nt: TGTGCCAGCAGCCCAGACAGGGGTAGAGCTAACTATGGCTACACCTTC; CDR3aa: CASSPDRGRANYGYTF
j_gene: TRBJ1-2; d_gene: TRBD1; abundance: few; v_gene: TRBV12-3/TRBV12-4; CDR3nt: TGTGCCAGCAGACTGGGACAGGGATTCGGCTACACCTTC; CDR3aa: CASRLGQGFGYTF
j_gene: TRBJ1-2; d_gene: -; abundance: -; v_gene: TRBV12-3/TRBV12-4; CDR3nt: TGTGCCAGCAGTTTAACAGGGTGGGATGGCTACACCTTC; CDR3aa: CASSLTGWDGYTF
j_gene: TRBJ1-2; d_gene: -; abundance: -; v_gene: TRBV12-3/TRBV12-4; CDR3nt: TGTGCCAGCAGTGAGCGTGGTGGGCTCTATGGCTACACCTTC; CDR3aa: CASSERGGLYGYTF
j_gene: TRBJ1-2; d_gene: -; abundance: many; v_gene: TRBV12-3/TRBV12-4; CDR3nt: TGTGCCAGCAGCGCAGCTGCCGGGGTCTATGGCTACACCTTC; CDR3aa: CASSAAAGVYGYTF
j_gene: TRBJ1-2; d_gene: -; abundance: medium-sized; v_gene: TRBV12-3/TRBV12-4; CDR3nt: TGTGCCAGCAGTGGGTATAGGGGCGGTGGCTACACCTTC; CDR3aa: CASSGYRGGGYTF
j_gene: TRBJ1-2; d_gene: -; abundance: medium-sized; v_gene: TRBV12-3/TRBV12-4; CDR3nt: TGTGCCAGCAGTTTAACAGGGAGCGGCTACACCTTC; CDR3aa: CASSLTGSGYTF
j_gene: TRBJ1-2; d_gene: -; abundance: medium-sized; v_gene: TRBV12-3/TRBV12-4; CDR3nt: TGTGCCAGCAGTCCACAGGGAATGGATGGCTACACCTTC; CDR3aa: CASSPQGMDGYTF
j_gene: TRBJ1-2; d_gene: -; abundance: -; v_gene: TRBV12-3/TRBV12-4; CDR3nt: TGTGCCAGCAGCCCGAGATCCGGTGGATATGGCTACACCTTC; CDR3aa: CASSPRSGGYGYTF
j_gene: TRBJ1-2; d_gene: -; abundance: many; v_gene: TRBV12-3/TRBV12-4; CDR3nt: TGTGCCAGCAGTTTGGCGGGGAATGGCTACACCTTC; CDR3aa: CASSLAGNGYTF
j_gene: TRBJ1-2; d_gene: -; abundance: many; v_gene: TRBV12-3/TRBV12-4; CDR3nt: TGTGCCAGCAGACGGACGGACTTGGATGGCTACACCTTC; CDR3aa: CASRRTDLDGYTF
j_gene: TRBJ1-2; d_gene: -; abundance: many; v_gene: TRBV12-3/TRBV12-4; CDR3nt: TGTGCCAGCAGCCTTGGTGGGCTCCAAGGTAACTATGGCTACACCTTC; CDR3aa: CASSLGGLQGNYGYTF
j_gene: TRBJ1-2; d_gene: -; abundance: many; v_gene: TRBV12-3/TRBV12-4; CDR3nt: TGTGCCAGCAGTTGGTACAGTAACTATGGCTACACCTTC; CDR3aa: CASSWYSNYGYTF
j_gene: TRBJ1-2; d_gene: -; abundance: many; v_gene: TRBV12-3/TRBV12-4; CDR3nt: TGTGCCAGCAGTCCCCGTCAGGGGAGGTATGGCTACACCTTC; CDR3aa: CASSPRQGRYGYTF
j_gene: TRBJ1-2; d_gene: TRBD1; abundance: medium-sized; v_gene: TRBV12-3/TRBV12-4; CDR3nt: TGTGCCAGCAGTTTCGACAGGGCCTACACCTTC; CDR3aa: CASSFDRAYTF
j_gene: TRBJ1-2; d_gene: -; abundance: many; v_gene: TRBV12-3/TRBV12-4; CDR3nt: TGTGCCAGCAGTTTAGGGTATGGCTACACCTTC; CDR3aa: CASSLGYGYTF
j_gene: TRBJ1-2; d_gene: TRBD1; abundance: few; v_gene: TRBV12-3/TRBV12-4; CDR3nt: TGTGCCAGCAGGAGACTTCCCGGGACAGGTTATGGCTACACCTTC; CDR3aa: CASRRLPGTGYGYTF
j_gene: TRBJ1-2; d_gene: TRBD1; abundance: medium-sized; v_gene: TRBV12-3/TRBV12-4; CDR3nt: TGTGCCAGCACCAAGACAGGGAACTATGGCTACACCTTC; CDR3aa: CASTKTGNYGYTF
j_gene: TRBJ1-2; d_gene: -; abundance: -; v_gene: TRBV12-3/TRBV12-4; CDR3nt: TGTGCCAGCAGTTTAGCGCAGGCGGGCGGCTACACCTTC; CDR3aa: CASSLAQAGGYTF
j_gene: TRBJ1-2; d_gene: -; abundance: -; v_gene: TRBV12-3/TRBV12-4; CDR3nt: TGTGCCAGCAGTTTAGGCAGACTTGACTATGGCTACACCTTC; CDR3aa: CASSLGRLDYGYTF
j_gene: TRBJ1-2; d_gene: -; abundance: medium-sized; v_gene: TRBV12-3/TRBV12-4; CDR3nt: TGTGCCAGCAGTTTAGATATTCCTAACTATGGCTACACCTTC; CDR3aa: CASSLDIPNYGYTF
j_gene: TRBJ1-2; d_gene: TRBD1; abundance: medium-sized; v_gene: TRBV12-3/TRBV12-4; CDR3nt: TGTGCCAGCACCGCGGGACAGGAGAACTATGGCTACACCTTC; CDR3aa: CASTAGQENYGYTF
j_gene: TRBJ1-2; d_gene: TRBD1; abundance: -; v_gene: TRBV12-3/TRBV12-4; CDR3nt: TGTGCCAGCAGTCTAATCGGACAGGGCTTGGATGGCTACACCTTC; CDR3aa: CASSLIGQGLDGYTF
j_gene: TRBJ1-2; d_gene: TRBD1; abundance: many; v_gene: TRBV12-3/TRBV12-4; CDR3nt: TGTGCCAGCAGCCCGGGACAGCTTATTTCGTCTGGCTACACCTTC; CDR3aa: CASSPGQLISSGYTF
j_gene: TRBJ1-2; d_gene: -; abundance: many; v_gene: TRBV12-3/TRBV12-4; CDR3nt: TGTGCCAGCAGGGCTCGGGGAGATGTCGTCTATGGCTACACCTTC; CDR3aa: CASRARGDVVYGYTF
j_gene: TRBJ1-2; d_gene: -; abundance: medium-sized; v_gene: TRBV12-3/TRBV12-4; CDR3nt: TGTGCCAGCAAACCTGGCCAGGGCGGCTACTATGGCTACACCTTC; CDR3aa: CASKPGQGGYYGYTF
j_gene: TRBJ1-2; d_gene: TRBD1; abundance: many; v_gene: TRBV12-3/TRBV12-4; CDR3nt: TGTGCCAGCAGACTCGGACAGGGGATCACTTATGGCTACACCTTC; CDR3aa: CASRLGQGITYGYTF
j_gene: TRBJ1-2; d_gene: -; abundance: many; v_gene: TRBV12-3/TRBV12-4; CDR3nt: TGTGCCAGCAGTCGACTGCCCGGGGAGCAGGAGGGCTACACCTTC; CDR3aa: CASSRLPGEQEGYTF
j_gene: TRBJ1-2; d_gene: -; abundance: many; v_gene: TRBV12-3/TRBV12-4; CDR3nt: TGTGCCAGCAGTTTGGGACTCCCCTATGGCTACACCTTC; CDR3aa: CASSLGLPYGYTF
j_gene: TRBJ1-2; d_gene: -; abundance: large; v_gene: TRBV12-3/TRBV12-4; CDR3nt: TGTGCCAGCAGTGGTAGGGGTGGCTACACCTTC; CDR3aa: CASSGRGGYTF
j_gene: TRBJ1-2; d_gene: -; abundance: -; v_gene: TRBV12-3/TRBV12-4; CDR3nt: TGTGCCAGCAGTGCACGCGGCGGCTACACCTTC; CDR3aa: CASSARGGYTF
j_gene: TRBJ1-2; d_gene: -; abundance: medium-sized; v_gene: TRBV12-3/TRBV12-4; CDR3nt: TGTGCCAGCAGTTTGTTAGGGGAGAGATACACCTTC; CDR3aa: CASSLLGERYTF
j_gene: TRBJ1-2; d_gene: -; abundance: large; v_gene: TRBV12-3/TRBV12-4; CDR3nt: TGTGCCAGCTCCACGGGTGGAGGCTACACCTTC; CDR3aa: CASSTGGGYTF
j_gene: TRBJ1-2; d_gene: -; abundance: few; v_gene: TRBV12-3/TRBV12-4; CDR3nt: TGTGCCAGCAGTTTAGCGCGGGTGATCTATGGCTACACCTTC; CDR3aa: CASSLARVIYGYTF
j_gene: TRBJ1-2; d_gene: -; abundance: medium-sized; v_gene: TRBV12-3/TRBV12-4; CDR3nt: TGTGCCAGCAGCTATAATAATATGGATGGCTACACCTTC; CDR3aa: CASSYNNMDGYTF
j_gene: TRBJ1-2; d_gene: -; abundance: -; v_gene: TRBV12-3/TRBV12-4; CDR3nt: TGTGCCAGCAGTCAATCCGACGGGGACTATGGCTACACCTTC; CDR3aa: CASSQSDGDYGYTF
j_gene: TRBJ1-2; d_gene: TRBD1; abundance: many; v_gene: TRBV12-3/TRBV12-4; CDR3nt: TGTGCCAGCAGCCGGACAGGGACGATAAATGGCTACACCTTC; CDR3aa: CASSRTGTINGYTF